The clone carrying this T cell receptor (beta chain) is categorized as medium-sized. The antigen is undetermined. The data originate from a study of post-analysis software for immune sequencing data. Across the whole study: In terms of disease course, relapsing-remitting, secondary progressive and progressive-relapsing multiple sclerosis were included. Study-wide results and caveats: TRBV segments more frequent in patients than in controls numbered five and included TRBV5-6, TRBV5-1 and TRBV20-1. Multiple sclerosis patients showed significantly lower normalized Chao1 diversity than controls did. Batch-mates among the samples co-clustered strongly by F measure.

Unique molecular identifiers featured in each of the TCR beta cDNA libraries. Input of roughly 0.9 to 11 million T cells yielded 500,000 to 550,000 cDNA molecules. TCRdb independently ran MiXCR on the PCR reads; one entry per CDR3 protein. The sample contains hundreds of thousands of distinct CDR3 sequences, more than 50% of which appear only once. V was trimmed by 7 bases and J by 4 bases, leaving 13 bases between them. The CDR3 sequence is 13 residues long. CDR1 LNHNV and CDR2 YYDKDF come from the germline V gene (reference sequence). This clonotype was obtained from a girl aged 2 to 10 with multiple sclerosis. V gene TRBV15 combines with J gene TRBJ2-5; D gene unclear. Sequencing was performed on blood. The CDR3 protein is CATTPFAGETQYF. For the CDR3, the DNA is TGTGCCACCACCCCGTTCGCCGGAGAGACCCAGTACTTC.